Listed here are 29 T cell receptor beta chains from one sample, sequenced in a study of OX40 agonist ivuxolimab in advanced cancers. Using immunoSEQ multiplex PCR, the repertoire was profiled, and TCRdb retains in-frame clones only, with some absent. This table holds 50,000 to 75,000 clones, around 83% found once. Sequenced here: CD4+ or CD8+ T cells sorted from blood, sampled in a trial of the OX40 agonist ivuxolimab. These receptors came from an adult with an advanced solid tumor such as melanoma, head and neck, liver or kidney cancer.

The chain employs TRBV30 and TRBJ1-2; D is ambiguous. The CDR3 length is 11 residues. The germline CDR1 and CDR2 sequences are GTSNPN and SVGIG (reference sequence). Trimming shortened V by 0 bases and J by 8 bases, and 7 bases separated the two germline ends. CDR3 residues: CAWSVRGGYTF. The CDR3 DNA reads as TGTGCCTGGAGTGTACGTGGCGGCTACACCTTC.

V usage is TRBV7-3 and J usage is TRBJ2-1; the D gene is possibly TRBD1 (5 bases). The CDR3 covers 16 residues. With 2 bases removed from V and 4 bases from J, the gap between germline ends came to 15 bases. The germline V gene encodes CDR1 SGHTA and CDR2 FQGTGA. This CDR3 reads CASSLQRRGRYNEQFF. In nucleotides, the CDR3 is TGTGCCAGCAGCTTACAGCGAAGGGGCCGATACAATGAGCAGTTCTTC.

In this sample, this clone turned up once. The chain combines TRBV19 with TRBJ2-2, with 7 bases fitting TRBD1. Looked up from germline, CDR1 is LNHDA and CDR2 is SQIVND (reference sequence). V lost 4 bases to trimming and J lost 1 base; unmatched junction nucleotides: 6. CDR3 size: 16 residues. The CDR3 nucleotides are TGTGCCAGTAGTAGTCGGGACAGCCGGAACACCGGGGAGCTGTTTTTT. This encodes CASSSRDSRNTGELFF.

Concerning this clone: The sample carries other DNA sequences with the same CDR3. The V call is TRBV18, the J call TRBJ1-2; D is unclear. CDR3 size: 13 residues. CDR1 and CDR2 from the germline V gene are KGHSH and LQKENI. V was cut by 3 bases and J by 3 bases, with 8 bases left in between. CDR3 loop: CASSPSRDYGYTF. The CDR3 DNA follows: TGTGCCAGCTCACCCAGCAGAGACTATGGCTACACCTTC.

V and J are TRBV5-4 and TRBJ2-7; perhaps TRBD1 as D (6 bases). Trimming took off 5 bases at V and 5 bases at J, with 14 bases between the two ends. From germline, CDR1 is SGHNT and CDR2 YYREEE (reference sequence). The CDR3 loop spans 13 amino acids. The CDR3 DNA sequence: TGTGCCAGCAGTAACAGGGCGGGCAACGAGCAGTACTTC. It codes for CASSNRAGNEQYF.

The chain couples TRBV6-4 to TRBJ1-5; 9 positions match TRBD1. The CDR3 totals 18 residues. V gave up 3 bases and J gave up 5 bases; unmatched junction bases: 14. The V gene's germline CDR1 is MRHNA and CDR2 SNTAGT. The CDR3, as DNA: TGTGCCAGCAGTGAGAAGGACAGGGGCTTTATTTGGGATCAGCCCCAGCATTTT. This gives the protein CASSEKDRGFIWDQPQHF.

This clone has a handful of counts. A read error may produce the germline difference seen at one junction end. The chain couples TRBV19 to TRBJ2-7; tentatively, D is TRBD2 (5 bases). CDR1 and CDR2 (germline): LNHDA, SQIVND (reference sequence). The CDR3 runs to 12 residues. CDR3 in amino acids: CATSPRGYEQYF. The CDR3 DNA reads as TGTGCCACTAGTCCCCGAGGGTACGAGCAGTACTTC.

V and J are TRBV5-1 and TRBJ2-7; TRBD1 matches 9 bases. Losses at the gene ends were 5 bases for V and 0 bases for J; bases not matched to a gene: 6. The CDR3 is made up of 15 amino acids. CDR1 is SGHRS, CDR2 YFSETQ, per germline. The CDR3 is CASSPDRGSSYEQYF. The CDR3 nucleotides read TGCGCCAGCAGTCCGGACAGGGGAAGCTCCTACGAGCAGTACTTC.

This chain connects TRBV7-2 to TRBJ2-5; D call uncertain. Germline V CDR1 and CDR2: SGHTA, FQGNSA. V was clipped by 3 bases and J by 2 bases, with 13 bases between them. CDR3 length: 15 amino acids. Here the CDR3 DNA reads TGTGCCAGCAGCTTTCGTGTGGGCCCTCAAGAGACCCAGTACTTC. Amino acids: CASSFRVGPQETQYF.

V and J are TRBV19 and TRBJ1-2; maybe TRBD1 (5 bases). This CDR3 has 17 amino acids. The germline V gene has CDR1 LNHDA and CDR2 SQIVND (reference sequence). The germline V and J ends were trimmed by 4 bases and 4 bases, with 22 bases remaining between them. In nucleotides, the CDR3 is TGTGCCAGTAGTACCGACCCCGGCAGGGTCACCTTCTATGGCTACACCTTC. Protein sequence: CASSTDPGRVTFYGYTF. Based on the CDR3 plus reference TRBV19 and TRBJ1-2, the full variable domain is DGGITQSPKYLFRKEGQNVTLSCEQNLNHDAMYWYRQDPGQGLRLIYYSQIVNDFQKGDIAEGYSVSREKKESFPLTVTSAQKNPTAFYLCASSTDPGRVTFYGYTFGSGTRLTVV.

This sequence joins TRBV28 and TRBJ2-5; D remains ambiguous. Per the germline V gene, CDR1 is MDHEN and CDR2 is SYDVKM. The CDR3 extends over 13 amino acids. V lost 4 bases and J lost 5, with 11 bases in between. CDR3 in DNA: TGTGCCAGCAGTTCTTACCCCGGGGAGACCCAGTACTTC. Residues: CASSSYPGETQYF.

The rearrangement joins TRBV5-1 to TRBJ1-3, with 8 bases matching TRBD1. J was trimmed by 4 bases and V by 2 bases; bases with no gene match: 5. CDR3 length: 15 amino acids. Germline loops: CDR1 SGHRS, CDR2 YFSETQ. CDR3 bases: TGCGCCAGCAGCTTACACAGGGGGTCCGGAAACACCATATATTTT. Amino acid sequence: CASSLHRGSGNTIYF. Full variable domain (outside the CDR3, taken from reference TRBV5-1 and TRBJ1-3): KAGVTQTPRYLIKTRGQQVTLSCSPISGHRSVSWYQQTPGQGLQFLFEYFSETQRNKGNFPGRFSGRQFSNSRSEMNVSTLELGDSALYLCASSLHRGSGNTIYFGEGSWLTVV.

As to this clone: The same CDR3 can be traced to other DNA sequences in this sample. The rearrangement joins TRBV18 to TRBJ2-1, with 9 bases fitting TRBD2. J gave up 6 bases and V 6 bases, and 3 bases lay outside the gene matches. Germline V gene data show CDR1 as KGHSH and CDR2 as LQKENI. The CDR3 runs 13 residues. CDR3 DNA sequence: TGTGCCAGCTCCCCGCGGGGGGGCAATGAGCAGTTCTTC. Its translation is CASSPRGGNEQFF.

The gene calls are TRBV18 and TRBJ2-7; 10 nucleotides match TRBD2. CDR1 and CDR2 from the germline V gene are KGHSH and LQKENI. Trimming took 1 base from V and 5 from J; bases not matched to a gene: 2. This CDR3 is 14 amino acids long. This CDR3 is CASSPRLAGDEQYF. Here the CDR3 DNA reads TGTGCCAGCTCACCACGGCTAGCGGGGGACGAGCAGTACTTC. The variable domain in full, with the rest retrieved from reference TRBV18 and TRBJ2-7, is NAGVMQNPRHLVRRRGQEARLRCSPMKGHSHVYWYRQLPEEGLKFMVYLQKENIIDESGMPKERFSAEFPKEGPSILRIQQVVRGDSAAYFCASSPRLAGDEQYFGPGTRLTVT.

The chain links TRBV10-2 to TRBJ2-5, with 8 bases that match TRBD2. The CDR3 runs 13 residues. The germline V gene encodes CDR1 WSHSY and CDR2 SAAADI. The V and J ends lost 5 bases and 5 bases, in that order; junction bases with no gene match: 4. The CDR3 loop reads CASSTGTRETQYF. As DNA, the CDR3 is TGCGCCAGCAGTACCGGGACTAGGGAGACCCAGTACTTC.

The rearrangement uses TRBV28 and TRBJ2-7; 10 bases map to TRBD1. CDR3 size: 15 residues. Trimming at V came to 6 bases and at J to 1 base, leaving 6 bases not matched to a gene. Germline V gives CDR1 MDHEN, CDR2 SYDVKM. The CDR3 nucleotides read TGTGCCAGCAGCCCTCCGGGACAGGGGTCCTACGAGCAGTACTTC. This codes for CASSPPGQGSYEQYF.

The chain uses TRBV7-2 and TRBJ2-7; TRBD1 agrees at 8 bases. The germline V gene encodes CDR1 SGHTA and CDR2 FQGNSA. Trimming removed 5 bases from V and 1 base from J; junction bases left unmatched: 10. This CDR3 has 16 residues. The CDR3 spells CASSPQDRENSYEQYF. DNA of the CDR3: TGTGCCAGCAGCCCCCAGGACAGGGAAAATTCCTACGAGCAGTACTTC.

This clone turned up a few times. CDR3 sequence reads: CASSDVAVSYNEQFF. CDR3 bases: TGTGCCAGCAGTGACGTGGCGGTCTCCTACAATGAGCAGTTCTTC. The chain joins TRBV6-1 to TRBJ2-1; D is ambiguous. The CDR3 is 15 residues long. Trimming removed 3 bases at V and 0 bases at J, with 9 bases between. From germline, CDR1 is MNHNS and CDR2 SASEGT.

This clone has a handful of counts. V is TRBV7-9 and J is TRBJ2-7, with D possibly being TRBD2 (7 bases). The CDR3 has 16 amino acids. Germline lookup yields CDR1 SEHNR and CDR2 FQNEAQ (reference sequence). V was trimmed by 4 bases and J by 0 bases, leaving 16 bases between them. DNA for the CDR3: TGTGCCAGCAGCTCCCTACAGGGAGGGAGCTCCTACGAGCAGTACTTC. Translating it yields CASSSLQGGSSYEQYF.

The sample holds one count of this clone. This chain connects TRBV6-1 to TRBJ1-1; no reliable D call. This CDR3 has 11 amino acids. The ends were cut back, 3 bases at V and 10 bases at J, with 9 bases in the middle. Per the germline V gene, CDR1 is MNHNS and CDR2 is SASEGT. The CDR3 reads CASSDTPLAFF. CDR3 sequence (DNA): TGTGCCAGCAGTGATACACCCCTAGCTTTCTTT.

The chain joins TRBV6-4 to TRBJ2-4; tentatively, D is TRBD1 or TRBD2 (7 bases each). The germline V and J ends were trimmed by 2 bases and 3 bases, with 20 bases remaining between them. The CDR3 loop spans 18 amino acids. Germline V gene data show CDR1 as MRHNA and CDR2 as SNTAGT. CDR3 in amino acids: CASSDKEGGGGGKNIQYF. The CDR3 nucleotides read TGTGCCAGCAGTGACAAGGAGGGAGGGGGCGGAGGCAAAAACATTCAGTACTTC.

This clone occurred a few times. The V and J genes are TRBV7-9 and TRBJ1-2, with TRBD1 identical over 10 bases. Germline V CDR1 and CDR2: SEHNR, FQNEAQ (reference sequence). The CDR3 has 17 amino acids. Trimming took 6 bases from V and 2 from J; bases not matched to a gene: 12. CDR3 DNA sequence: TGTGCCAGCAGTTCCGGGACAGGGGAAAAGTTCAACTATGGCTACACCTTC. Its translation is CASSSGTGEKFNYGYTF.

The chain joins TRBV7-9 to TRBJ1-4, with D maybe TRBD1 (5 bases). Germline CDR1 SEHNR, CDR2 FQNEAQ (reference sequence). Deletions cut 1 base from V and 7 bases from J, with 7 bases between. This CDR3 contains 13 residues. The CDR3, as DNA: TGTGCCAGCAGCTTAGGGGGGTTTGAAAAACTGTTTTTT. As protein: CASSLGGFEKLFF.

The rearrangement links TRBV6-5 to TRBJ2-7; no clear D. The length of the CDR3 is 13 residues. With 2 bases removed from V and 4 bases from J, the gap between germline ends came to 9 bases. Germline V CDR1 and CDR2: MNHEY, SVGAGI. The CDR3 loop reads CASSYGSGYEQYF. DNA of the CDR3: TGTGCCAGCAGTTACGGGTCCGGGTACGAGCAGTACTTC.

The rearrangement uses TRBV7-6 and TRBJ1-3; D is unresolved. Germline V gene sequence: CDR1 SGHVS, CDR2 FNYEAQ. Trimming shortened V by 0 bases and J by 1 base, and 7 bases separated the two germline ends. This CDR3 contains 15 residues. The CDR3 DNA reads TGTGCCAGCAGCTTAGCGGGGTGGTCTGGAAACACCATATATTTT. Amino acids: CASSLAGWSGNTIYF.

Turning to this clone: Its ends do not fully match the called genes, so a read error is possible. The chain couples TRBV2 to TRBJ2-3; 10 bases match TRBD2. CDR1 is SNHLY and CDR2 is FYNNEI in the germline V gene. This CDR3 spans 16 amino acids. The CDR3 DNA reads TGTGCCAGCAGCGAAGGGGCCGGACTAGCGGCCCCACCGCAGTATTTT. Its protein product is CASSEGAGLAAPPQYF.

The chain joins TRBV5-4 to TRBJ2-2; tentatively, D is TRBD2 (5 bases). V lost 0 bases to trimming and J lost 7 bases, with 7 bases between them. The V gene's germline CDR1 is SGHNT and CDR2 YYREEE (reference sequence). This CDR3 has 13 residues. The CDR3 sequence: CASSLVEGGELFF. CDR3 bases: TGTGCCAGCAGCTTGGTTGAGGGCGGGGAGCTGTTTTTT.

This chain links TRBV13 with TRBJ2-7; the D is unclear. Germline lookup yields CDR1 PRHDT and CDR2 FYEKMQ (reference sequence). Trimming shortened V by 5 bases and J by 1 base, and 12 bases separated the two germline ends. CDR3 length equals 14 residues. The CDR3 sequence is CASSPSLLSYEQYF. CDR3 DNA sequence: TGTGCCAGCAGCCCCTCGCTGCTGTCCTACGAGCAGTACTTC.

The rearrangement joins TRBV27 to TRBJ2-5, with 9 bases that match TRBD1. After removal of 5 bases from V and 2 bases from J, the junction contained 6 bases not matched to a gene. Germline V gene lookup returns CDR1 MNHEY and CDR2 SMNVEV (reference sequence). The CDR3 contains 15 residues. CDR3 in DNA: TGTGCCAGCAGTATAACAGGGGGCGGACAAGAGACCCAGTACTTC. It encodes CASSITGGGQETQYF.